This TCR beta chain derives from a study of blood T cell repertoires in COVID-19 (dated by TCRdb to 2019 to 2021). A note on the overall study: Samples covering the acute and convalescent phases of COVID-19 were provided by collaborators in the United States, Italy and Spain. The material from the prospective study consisted of cDNA or gDNA derived from T cells, B-cell-depleted T cells, or PBMCs. Deeply sampled blood TCRbeta repertoires from subjects exposed to, actively infected with, or recovered from COVID-19 were included in the dataset. The repertoires were released in a freely available public database meant as a resource for research on the immune response to SARS-CoV-2. The samples were drawn from two sources: the first 160 participants of the ongoing ImmuneRACE study, and 950 to 1,500 subjects contributed by 6 global collaborators. The sample metadata nearly always contained a de-identified subject ID, COVID-19 status, age in years and sex. Where available, HLA class I and class II types were taken from metadata supplied by the sample provider and were not determined by assay-based typing. On the study overall, not on this receptor specifically: Clinical and demographic metadata were provided uncurated, with the amount varying by source and participant.

Sequences WSHSY (CDR1) and SAAADI (CDR2) are obtained from the germline V gene. Taken from cysteine to phenylalanine, the CDR3 has 15 residues. CDR3 DNA is the only sequence kept; it has 45 bases, read in frame from the first base. Deletion took 2 bases off V and 0 bases off J, with a span of 8 bases between the germline ends. On this clone: No cognate antigen has been identified for it. Base qualities are not provided; no much larger clone lies one nucleotide away.

The collaborating institutions used their own protocols to collect whole blood in K2EDTA tubes. For TCRbeta analysis, collaborators shipped samples in one of three forms: frozen whole blood, isolated PBMCs, or DNA extracted from either of those sample types. The immunoSEQ Assay, a bias-controlled multiplex PCR, was used to amplify TCRbeta CDR3 regions from genomic DNA. Regarding the original processing steps: The number of nucleated cells in each sample was estimated from the amplification of reference gene primers within the assay. Sequence reads were collapsed and filtered to measure the absolute abundance of every unique TCRbeta CDR3 rearrangement. Productive Simpson clonality was computed per sample as the square root of Simpson's diversity index over productive rearrangements. TCRdb provides this immuneACCESS table in a form limited to in-frame rearrangements. Some clones are lacking; in checked studies, under half of them reflect an unresolved V gene, and why the rest are absent is not known. That table furnishes V, J and clone size, whereas the DNA furnished D and trimming. The sample yields about 35,000 clones; roughly 80% were counted once. Over 12% of the sample rests with the top ten.

This receptor was obtained from an older man with active or convalescent COVID-19. The V and J segments used are TRBV10-2 and TRBJ1-3, with the D gene too uncertain to name. The sample consisted of peripheral blood. In nucleotide form, the sequence is TGCGCCAGCAGTGAGAAATATATCTCTGGAAACACCATATATTTT. It is translated as CASSEKYISGNTIYF.